These 6 T cell receptor beta chains were all obtained from the same sample, sequenced in a study of T cells in Graves' hyperthyroidism and ophthalmopathy (dated by TCRdb to between 2018 and 2021). The library was made by multiplex PCR. TCRdb records Illumina HiSeq 2000 as the sequencer. Amplification of TCR beta CDR3 regions was carried out from RNA transcripts. The first round of RT-PCR for the TCR CDR3 was performed with the HTBI primer set and the Qiagen OneStep RT-PCR kit. TCRdb took the public reads, trimmed them with fastp at Q25, ran MiXCR for clone calling and kept in-frame beta chains. Every distinct CDR3 protein forms one entry, paired with its most common genes and DNA. This sample is represented by roughly 180,000 distinct CDR3 sequences; about 9% of them were singletons. The top ten clonotypes cover 22% of the sample. Sequencing was done on a sample of blood. Receptors originate from a woman aged 18-29 years with Graves' hyperthyroidism that later progressed to Graves' ophthalmopathy.

This clonotype appeared many times. The chain carries TRBV11-2 and TRBJ2-6; D is possibly TRBD2 (5 bases). Germline CDR1 SGHAT, CDR2 FQNNGV. V gave up 1 base and J gave up 2 bases, with 6 bases separating them. The CDR3 loop spans 15 amino acids. CDR3 in DNA: TGTGCCAGCAGCTTAGCCGGGGCTGGGGCCAACGTCCTGACTTTC. This codes for CASSLAGAGANVLTF. The variable domain in full, completed from reference TRBV11-2 and TRBJ2-6, reads EAGVAQSPRYKIIEKRQSVAFWCNPISGHATLYWYQQILGQGPKLLIQFQNNGVVDDSQLPKDRFSAERLKGVDSTLKIQPAKLEDSAVYLCASSLAGAGANVLTFGAGSRLTVL.

This clonotype was counted only a few times. The V and J genes are TRBV27 and TRBJ1-4; TRBD1 might be the D (6 bases). Trimming left V 7 bases short and J 0 bases short, with 12 bases between. This CDR3 region has 15 residues. Germline V gene sequence: CDR1 MNHEY, CDR2 SMNVEV (reference sequence). The CDR3 sequence: CASTPDRTTNEKLFF. Here the CDR3 DNA reads TGTGCCAGCACCCCTGACAGGACAACTAATGAAAAACTGTTTTTT.

In this sample, this clonotype turned up a few times. The V call is TRBV5-1, the J call TRBJ2-5; 7 positions agree with TRBD1. CDR3 length: 14 amino acids. Per germline, CDR1 SGHRS and CDR2 YFSETQ. J lost 2 bases, V lost 6 bases, and 7 bases had no gene match. The DNA of the CDR3 is TGCGCCAGCAACCCCGGGACAGCACAAGAGACCCAGTACTTC. It translates to CASNPGTAQETQYF. Drawing the rest from reference TRBV5-1 and TRBJ2-5, the complete variable domain is KAGVTQTPRYLIKTRGQQVTLSCSPISGHRSVSWYQQTPGQGLQFLFEYFSETQRNKGNFPGRFSGRQFSNSRSEMNVSTLELGDSALYLCASNPGTAQETQYFGPGTRLLVL.

This clonotype was observed at least ten times. This rearrangement joins TRBV19 to TRBJ1-2, with D uncertain. This CDR3 has 14 residues. The V and J ends lost 7 bases and 7 bases respectively, with 19 bases between them. CDR1 and CDR2 from the germline V gene are LNHDA and SQIVND (reference sequence). In nucleotides, the CDR3 is TGTGCCAGTATGGTGGCAGAAAGACATGGTGGCTACACCTTC. Translation gives CASMVAERHGGYTF. The entire variable domain, with the rest obtained from reference TRBV19 and TRBJ1-2, is as follows: DGGITQSPKYLFRKEGQNVTLSCEQNLNHDAMYWYRQDPGQGLRLIYYSQIVNDFQKGDIAEGYSVSREKKESFPLTVTSAQKNPTAFYLCASMVAERHGGYTFGSGTRLTVV.

The table lists this clonotype with many counts. V usage is TRBV12-3 or TRBV12-4 and J usage is TRBJ1-6; D is undetermined. V lost 6 bases and J 4 bases, leaving 7 bases between the germline ends. CDR3 size: 13 residues. The CDR3 nucleotides are TGTGCCAGCAGGGGAGAATATAATTCACCCCTCCACTTT. It codes for CASRGEYNSPLHF.

A few counts support this clonotype. The chain links TRBV9 to TRBJ1-2; D is undetermined. The CDR3 runs 10 residues. Trimming stripped 3 bases from V and 7 bases from J, with 4 bases between. The germline V gene has CDR1 SGDLS and CDR2 YYNGEE. The CDR3 DNA reads as TGTGCCAGCAGCGGAGGTGGCTACACCTTC. Protein product: CASSGGGYTF.